One TCR beta chain is described in this entry. Assay used: immunoSEQ multiplex PCR; TCRdb lists only in-frame clones, some missing. Here the sample spans approximately 320,000 clones, roughly 86% being singletons. CDR1 and CDR2 from the germline V gene are SGHTA and FQGTGA. The CDR3 extends over 16 amino acids. With 6 bases clipped from V and 2 bases from J, the junction kept 9 bases outside the gene matches. The sample is drawn from a study of blood T cell repertoires in COVID-19. Study-wide context: Sites in the United States, Italy and Spain provided acute and convalescent COVID-19 samples.

Participant ages covered about 18 to 89 years across approximately 25 US areas. Clinical history reported by participants formed the basis on which cohorts were assigned. The sequence was collected from a woman younger than 35 who had recovered from COVID-19. The sequencing input was PBMCs or T cells enriched from blood (not recorded which). The chain carries TRBV7-3 and TRBJ2-3; TRBD1 matches at 9 bases. CDR3 in amino acids: CASSTTGGRVTDTQYF. Written as DNA, the CDR3 is TGTGCCAGCAGTACTACAGGGGGCCGGGTCACAGATACGCAGTATTTT.